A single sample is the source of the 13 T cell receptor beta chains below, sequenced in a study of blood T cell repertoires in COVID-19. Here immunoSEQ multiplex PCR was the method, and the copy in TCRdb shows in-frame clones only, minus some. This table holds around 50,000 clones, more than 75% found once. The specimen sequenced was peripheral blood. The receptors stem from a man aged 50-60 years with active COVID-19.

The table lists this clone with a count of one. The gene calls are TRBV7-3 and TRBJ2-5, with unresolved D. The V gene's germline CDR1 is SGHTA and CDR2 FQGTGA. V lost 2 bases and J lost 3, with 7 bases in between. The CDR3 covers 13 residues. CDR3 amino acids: CASSLSSEETQYF. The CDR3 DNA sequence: TGTGCCAGCAGCTTATCTAGTGAAGAGACCCAGTACTTC.

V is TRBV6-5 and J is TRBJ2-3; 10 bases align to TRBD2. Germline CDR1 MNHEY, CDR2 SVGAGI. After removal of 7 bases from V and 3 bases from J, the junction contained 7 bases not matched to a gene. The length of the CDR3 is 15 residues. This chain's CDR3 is CASTDTSGATDTQYF. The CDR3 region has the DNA TGTGCCAGCACCGATACTAGCGGGGCTACAGATACGCAGTATTTT.

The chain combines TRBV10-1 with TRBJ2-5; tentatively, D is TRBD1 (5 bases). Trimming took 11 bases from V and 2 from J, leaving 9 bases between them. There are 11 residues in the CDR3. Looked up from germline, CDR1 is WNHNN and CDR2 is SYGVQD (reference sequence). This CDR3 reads CADSIQETQYF. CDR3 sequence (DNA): TGCGCCGACAGCATTCAAGAGACCCAGTACTTC.

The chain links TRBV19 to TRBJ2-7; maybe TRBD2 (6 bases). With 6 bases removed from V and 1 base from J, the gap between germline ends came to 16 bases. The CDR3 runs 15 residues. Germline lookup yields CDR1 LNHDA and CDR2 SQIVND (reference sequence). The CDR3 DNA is TGTGCCAGTAGCAAGGCCGACGGAGGGTCCTACGAGCAGTACTTC. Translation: CASSKADGGSYEQYF.

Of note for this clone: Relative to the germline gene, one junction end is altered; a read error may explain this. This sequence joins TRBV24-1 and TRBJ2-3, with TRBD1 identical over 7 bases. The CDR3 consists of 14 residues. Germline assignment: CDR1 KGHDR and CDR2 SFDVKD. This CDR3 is CATSDTTGSDTQYF. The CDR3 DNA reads TGTGCCACCAGTGACACGACAGGGTCAGACACGCAGTATTTT.

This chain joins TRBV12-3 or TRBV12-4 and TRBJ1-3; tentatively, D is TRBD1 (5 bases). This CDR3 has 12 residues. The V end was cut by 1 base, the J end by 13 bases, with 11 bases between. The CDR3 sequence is CASSLGQGTIYF. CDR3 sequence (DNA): TGTGCCAGCAGTTTAGGGCAGGGAACTATATATTTT.

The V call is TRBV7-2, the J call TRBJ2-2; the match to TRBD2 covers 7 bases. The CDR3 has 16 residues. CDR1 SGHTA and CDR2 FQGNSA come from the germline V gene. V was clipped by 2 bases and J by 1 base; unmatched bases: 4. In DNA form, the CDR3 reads TGTGCCAGCAGCTTAAACCTAGCGGAGAACACCGGGGAGCTGTTTTTT. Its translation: CASSLNLAENTGELFF.

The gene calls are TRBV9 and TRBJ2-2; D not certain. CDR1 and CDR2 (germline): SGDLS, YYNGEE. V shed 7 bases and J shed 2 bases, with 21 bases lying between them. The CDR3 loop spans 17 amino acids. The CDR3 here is CASRRLSRLNNTGELFF. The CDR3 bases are TGTGCCAGCCGACGCCTTAGCCGCCTAAATAACACCGGGGAGCTGTTTTTT. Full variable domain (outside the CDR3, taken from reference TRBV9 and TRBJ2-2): DSGVTQTPKHLITATGQRVTLRCSPRSGDLSVYWYQQSLDQGLQFLIQYYNGEERAKGNILERFSAQQFPDLHSELNLSSLELGDSALYFCASRRLSRLNNTGELFFGEGSRLTVL.

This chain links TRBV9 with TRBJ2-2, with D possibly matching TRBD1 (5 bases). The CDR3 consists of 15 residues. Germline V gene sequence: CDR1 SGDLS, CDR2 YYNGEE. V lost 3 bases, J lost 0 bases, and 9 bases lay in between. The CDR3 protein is CASSGIRANTGELFF. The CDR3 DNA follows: TGTGCCAGCAGCGGAATCAGGGCGAACACCGGGGAGCTGTTTTTT.

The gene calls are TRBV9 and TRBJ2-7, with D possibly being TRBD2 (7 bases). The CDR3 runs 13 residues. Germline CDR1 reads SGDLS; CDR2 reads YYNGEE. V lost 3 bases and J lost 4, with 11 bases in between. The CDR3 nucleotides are TGTGCCAGCAGCGCCGAGGGGGGGTACGAGCAGTACTTC. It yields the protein CASSAEGGYEQYF.

CDR3 residues: CASSAGTERKQFF. The CDR3 DNA follows: TGTGCCAGCAGCGCAGGGACAGAAAGGAAGCAGTTCTTC. V gene TRBV7-9 combines with J gene TRBJ2-1; 7 nucleotides line up with TRBD1. This CDR3 is built from 13 residues. Germline lookup yields CDR1 SEHNR and CDR2 FQNEAQ (reference sequence). J lost 11 bases, V lost 5 bases, and 9 bases had no gene match.

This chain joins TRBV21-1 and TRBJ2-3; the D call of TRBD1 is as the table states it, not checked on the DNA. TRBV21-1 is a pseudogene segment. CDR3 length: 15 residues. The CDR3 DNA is TGTGCCAGCAGCAAAGCCCTAAACGGGACAGCCGCGGAGTATTTT. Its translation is CASSKALNGTAAEYF.

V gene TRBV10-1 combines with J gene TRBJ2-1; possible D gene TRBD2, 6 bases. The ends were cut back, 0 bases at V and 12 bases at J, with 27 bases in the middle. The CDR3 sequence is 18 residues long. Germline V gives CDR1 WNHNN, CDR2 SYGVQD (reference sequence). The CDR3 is CASSESLIGPGGLSGQFF. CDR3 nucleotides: TGCGCCAGCAGTGAGTCCCTTATCGGGCCCGGGGGTCTTTCGGGGCAGTTCTTC.